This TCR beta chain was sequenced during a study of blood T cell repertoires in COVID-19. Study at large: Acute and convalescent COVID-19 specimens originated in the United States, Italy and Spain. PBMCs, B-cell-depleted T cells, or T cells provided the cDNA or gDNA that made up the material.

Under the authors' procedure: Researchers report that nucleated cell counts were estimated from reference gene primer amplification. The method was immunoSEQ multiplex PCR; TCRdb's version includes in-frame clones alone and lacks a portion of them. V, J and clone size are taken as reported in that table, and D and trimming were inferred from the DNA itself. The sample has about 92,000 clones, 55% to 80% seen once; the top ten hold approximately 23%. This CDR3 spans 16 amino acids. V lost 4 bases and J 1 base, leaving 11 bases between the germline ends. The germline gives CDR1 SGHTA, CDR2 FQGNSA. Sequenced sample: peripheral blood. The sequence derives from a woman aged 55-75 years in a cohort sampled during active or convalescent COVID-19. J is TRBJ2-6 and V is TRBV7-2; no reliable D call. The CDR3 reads CASSSGPTSGANVLTF. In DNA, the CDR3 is TGTGCCAGCAGCTCGGGTCCTACGTCTGGGGCCAACGTCCTGACTTTC.